These 14 T cell receptor beta chains came from one sample sequenced in a study of blood T cell repertoires in COVID-19. The protocol was immunoSEQ multiplex PCR, while the TCRdb copy is restricted to in-frame clones and leaves out a portion. The sample holds approximately 110,000 clones, roughly 80% seen once. The sample was peripheral blood. Receptors were obtained from a man aged 65 to 79 with active or convalescent COVID-19.

The chain uses TRBV5-1 and TRBJ2-7; 7 bases fit TRBD1. The CDR3 is 16 residues long. The J segment lost 3 bases and the V segment lost 0 bases, leaving 9 bases of the junction unmatched. From germline, CDR1 is SGHRS and CDR2 YFSETQ. This CDR3 reads CASSLAIRTGVYEQYF. The DNA for the CDR3 is TGCGCCAGCAGCTTGGCCATAAGGACAGGTGTCTACGAGCAGTACTTC.

This rearrangement joins TRBV30 to TRBJ2-3, with 14 bases that match TRBD2. Germline V gene sequence: CDR1 GTSNPN, CDR2 SVGIG (reference sequence). The CDR3 is 15 amino acids. V dropped 1 base and J dropped 4; count of bases not matched to a gene: 1. CDR3 sequence: CAWSGGLAGADTQYF. CDR3 in DNA: TGTGCCTGGAGTGGGGGACTAGCGGGGGCAGATACGCAGTATTTT.

V and J are TRBV5-6 and TRBJ2-1; TRBD2 agrees at 10 bases. The V gene end was trimmed by 3 bases and the J gene end by 7 bases; junction bases not matched to a gene: 10. The CDR3 extends over 16 amino acids. CDR1 and CDR2 (germline): SGHDT, YYEEEE. Here the CDR3 reads CASSWPLAGDRNEQFF. For the CDR3, the DNA is TGTGCCAGCAGCTGGCCTCTAGCGGGGGACCGTAATGAGCAGTTCTTC.

The chain couples TRBV14 to TRBJ2-1, with TRBD1 identical over 7 bases. Trimming at V came to 0 bases and at J to 9 bases, leaving 11 bases not matched to a gene. The CDR3 runs to 16 residues. Germline values: CDR1 SGHDN, CDR2 FVKESK. CDR3 loop: CASSQDGRGRGIEQFF. As DNA, the CDR3 is TGTGCCAGCAGCCAAGATGGAAGGGGGCGAGGGATTGAGCAGTTCTTC.

This sequence joins TRBV29-1 and TRBJ1-2; 12 nucleotides line up with TRBD1. V shed 4 bases, J shed 5 bases, and the junction held 5 bases outside the gene matches. CDR1 and CDR2 from the germline V gene are SQVTM and ANQGSEA. The CDR3 totals 14 residues. In DNA form, the CDR3 reads TGCAGCGTTGGGGGGACAGGGGGCCTGTATGGCTACACCTTC. Its protein product is CSVGGTGGLYGYTF.

The chain has TRBV9 and TRBJ1-2; possible D gene TRBD1, 5 bases. The CDR3 sequence is 15 residues long. Germline V gives CDR1 SGDLS, CDR2 YYNGEE. Between the trimmed V and J ends, which lost 3 bases and 0 bases, there was a span of 12 bases. DNA of the CDR3: TGTGCCAGCAGCGGAACACAGGCTACTAACTATGGCTACACCTTC. This translates into CASSGTQATNYGYTF.

A few counts support this clone. This chain's CDR3 is CASSEVEGGPHGYGYTF. CDR3 DNA: TGTGCCAGCAGTGAAGTGGAGGGAGGCCCACACGGCTATGGCTACACCTTC. The chain carries TRBV2 and TRBJ1-2; no reliable D call. With 1 base removed from V and 4 bases from J, the gap between germline ends came to 19 bases. Germline V gene lookup returns CDR1 SNHLY and CDR2 FYNNEI. The CDR3 spans 17 residues.

In DNA form, the CDR3 reads TGTGCCAGTAGTGTAGGGACTAGCGGAATCAATGAGCAGTTCTTC. Protein product: CASSVGTSGINEQFF. V gene TRBV19 combines with J gene TRBJ2-1; 11 nucleotides line up with TRBD2. The CDR3 consists of 15 residues. Trimming took 5 bases from V and 6 from J; bases not matched to a gene: 6. Per the germline V gene, CDR1 is LNHDA and CDR2 is SQIVND (reference sequence).

The V gene is TRBV10-3, the J gene TRBJ1-2; possible D gene TRBD1, 5 bases. The CDR3 loop spans 12 amino acids. V gave up 6 bases and J gave up 4 bases, with 9 bases separating them. Germline values: CDR1 ENHRY, CDR2 SYGVKD. This CDR3 reads CAIRVDSYGYTF. The DNA of the CDR3 is TGTGCCATCAGAGTAGACAGCTATGGCTACACCTTC.

The V gene is TRBV9, the J gene TRBJ2-1, with 10 bases lining up with TRBD2. Unmatched junction bases numbered 5, after V lost 7 bases and J lost 4 bases. Germline values: CDR1 SGDLS, CDR2 YYNGEE. This CDR3 region has 14 residues. DNA for the CDR3: TGTGCCAGCGCAACTAGCGGGGTGTACAATGAGCAGTTCTTC. Translating it yields CASATSGVYNEQFF.

The chain uses TRBV6-4 and TRBJ1-6, with D possibly being TRBD1 (5 bases). Germline V CDR1 and CDR2: MRHNA, SNTAGT. There are 13 residues in the CDR3. V lost 8 bases to trimming and J lost 2 bases, with 7 bases between them. The CDR3 region has the DNA TGTGCCAGCGGGGCGACCTATAATTCACCCCTCCACTTT. It yields the protein CASGATYNSPLHF.

The V call is TRBV5-1, the J call TRBJ2-3; TRBD2 aligns across 9 bases. With V trimmed by 4 bases and J by 2 bases, 8 bases remained unmatched. Germline assignment: CDR1 SGHRS and CDR2 YFSETQ. CDR3 size: 16 residues. The CDR3 loop is CASSMTSGADTDTQYF. For the CDR3, the DNA is TGCGCCAGCAGCATGACTAGCGGAGCTGACACAGATACGCAGTATTTT.

This clone appeared once. The V and J genes are TRBV6-8 and TRBJ2-3; D unresolved. The CDR3 has 15 residues. The ends were cut back, 8 bases at V and 1 base at J, with 16 bases in the middle. The V gene's germline CDR1 is MNHGY and CDR2 SAAAGT. The CDR3 loop reads CASRRTVRGTDTQYF. The CDR3 region has the DNA TGTGCCAGCCGTAGAACCGTTCGCGGCACAGATACGCAGTATTTT.

The rearrangement uses TRBV7-7 and TRBJ2-6; weak D call: TRBD2 (5 bases). The V gene lost 5 bases and the J gene lost 4 bases, with 12 bases spanning the gap. This CDR3 contains 15 residues. CDR1 SSHAT and CDR2 FNYEAQ come from the germline V gene (reference sequence). CDR3 loop: CASSPDLSGANVLTF. The CDR3 DNA reads TGTGCCAGCAGCCCGGACTTGTCGGGGGCCAACGTCCTGACTTTC.